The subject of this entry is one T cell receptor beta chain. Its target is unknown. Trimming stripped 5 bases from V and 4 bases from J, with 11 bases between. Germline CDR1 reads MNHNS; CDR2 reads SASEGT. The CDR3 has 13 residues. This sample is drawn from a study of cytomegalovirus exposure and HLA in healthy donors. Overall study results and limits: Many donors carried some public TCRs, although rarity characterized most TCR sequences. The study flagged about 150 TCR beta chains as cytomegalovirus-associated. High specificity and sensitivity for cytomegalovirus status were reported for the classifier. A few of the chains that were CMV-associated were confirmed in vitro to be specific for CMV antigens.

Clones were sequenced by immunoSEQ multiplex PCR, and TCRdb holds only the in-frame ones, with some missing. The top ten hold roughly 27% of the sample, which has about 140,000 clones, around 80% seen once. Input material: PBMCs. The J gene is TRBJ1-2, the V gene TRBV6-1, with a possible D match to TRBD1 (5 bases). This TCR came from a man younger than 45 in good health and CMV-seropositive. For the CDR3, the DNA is TGTGCCAGCAGTCACACACAGGCCTATGGCTACACCTTC. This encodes CASSHTQAYGYTF.